Only a few counts were recorded for the clone carrying this T cell receptor (beta chain). Its antigen is undetermined. The data stem from a study of CD4+ T cells in melanoma. Whole-study results and caveats: CD8+ T cell, macrophage and B cell function reportedly correlated with neoantigen-specific CD4+ T cells. In melanoma, neoantigen-specific CD4+ T cells reportedly differed in differentiation state.

The V end was cut by 1 base, the J end by 10 bases, with 19 bases between. Germline V CDR1 and CDR2: MGHRA, YSYEKL. The CDR3 length is 16 residues. Sequencing used immunoSEQ multiplex PCR; TCRdb keeps in-frame clones, though not all of them. The sample has fewer than 20,000 clones, 83% seen once. The specimen was cells from a culture (not recorded whether cultured in vitro). The J gene is TRBJ2-2, the V gene TRBV4-1; D is perhaps TRBD2 (6 bases). The receptor was isolated from a human donor with melanoma. Here the CDR3 DNA reads TGCGCCAGCAGCCAAGTATTTCCCAGGGAGGTCGTGGAGCTGTTTTTT. Protein sequence: CASSQVFPREVVELFF.